These 12 T cell receptor beta chains share one sample of origin, sequenced in a study of blood T cell repertoires in COVID-19. The method was immunoSEQ multiplex PCR; TCRdb's version includes in-frame clones alone and lacks a portion of them. The sample records about 230,000 clones, over 80% being singletons. Sequencing used peripheral blood. Receptors were obtained from a middle-aged man with acute or convalescent COVID-19.

The J gene is TRBJ2-5, the V gene TRBV7-9, with D perhaps matching TRBD1 (5 bases). The germline V gene has CDR1 SEHNR and CDR2 FQNEAQ (reference sequence). Trimming cost V 2 bases and J 4 bases, with 11 bases left between them. The CDR3 has 14 residues. CDR3 nucleotides: TGTGCCAGCAGCTTAATTGGTAGGGGAGAGACCCAGTACTTC. Translating gives CASSLIGRGETQYF.

The V gene is TRBV6-6, the J gene TRBJ1-2, with 8 bases identical to TRBD1. With V trimmed by 6 bases and J by 4 bases, 7 bases remained unmatched. The germline CDR1 and CDR2 sequences are MNHNY and SVGAGI (reference sequence). CDR3 length equals 14 residues. CDR3 bases: TGTGCCAGCAGCCTTGGACAGGGTGGCTATGGCTACACCTTC. This codes for CASSLGQGGYGYTF.

The chain employs TRBV29-1 and TRBJ1-2; a weak D match, TRBD1 (5 bases). Trimming shortened V by 0 bases and J by 8 bases, and 16 bases separated the two germline ends. The CDR3 sequence is 14 residues long. Germline V gives CDR1 SQVTM, CDR2 ANQGSEA. CDR3 residues: CSVEDRGDPGGYTF. The CDR3 nucleotides read TGCAGCGTTGAAGATCGCGGGGACCCGGGCGGCTACACCTTC.

This chain uses TRBV7-9 with TRBJ1-1; D is unclear. The CDR3 has 13 residues. Trimming took off 5 bases at V and 7 bases at J, with 14 bases between the two ends. CDR1 and CDR2 (germline): SEHNR, FQNEAQ (reference sequence). The CDR3 nucleotides read TGTGCCAGCAGCCCTAGAGAGGGCAGTGAAGCTTTCTTT. As protein: CASSPREGSEAFF.

The gene calls are TRBV7-2 and TRBJ2-3; TRBD2 might be the D (6 bases). Germline-derived CDR1 and CDR2 are SGHTA and FQGNSA. The CDR3 sequence is 15 residues long. V lost 3 bases, J lost 3 bases, and 13 bases lay in between. The CDR3 DNA reads as TGTGCCAGCAGCTTCAAGTCGGGAGATACAGATACGCAGTATTTT. This gives the protein CASSFKSGDTDTQYF.

This clone was seen ten or more times. This rearrangement joins TRBV27 to TRBJ2-7; 10 positions agree with TRBD1. The germline gives CDR1 MNHEY, CDR2 SMNVEV (reference sequence). There are 14 residues in the CDR3. J lost 10 bases, V lost 5 bases, and 11 bases had no gene match. CDR3 DNA sequence: TGTGCCAGCAGTCCAACGACAGGGGGCGTGGCTCAGTACTTC. Translating gives CASSPTTGGVAQYF.

The J gene is TRBJ1-6, the V gene TRBV6-5; a weak D match, TRBD1 (6 bases). The length of the CDR3 is 15 residues. Looked up from germline, CDR1 is MNHEY and CDR2 is SVGAGI. Between the trimmed V and J ends, which lost 0 bases and 10 bases, there was a span of 13 bases. DNA for the CDR3: TGTGCCAGCAGTTACTCGGGGGGGCTCGGGTCACCCCTCCACTTT. Encoded protein: CASSYSGGLGSPLHF.

This clone occurred a few times. J is TRBJ2-7 and V is TRBV5-1; D perhaps matches TRBD1 (6 bases). V was pared by 4 bases and J by 3 bases, with 8 bases between. The CDR3 consists of 12 residues. Germline values: CDR1 SGHRS, CDR2 YFSETQ. The CDR3 sequence: CASSTQGYEQYF. The CDR3, as DNA: TGCGCCAGCAGCACACAGGGCTACGAGCAGTACTTC.

V usage is TRBV30 and J usage is TRBJ2-7; 8 nucleotides line up with TRBD2. The germline CDR1 and CDR2 sequences are GTSNPN and SVGIG (reference sequence). J gave up 3 bases and V 0 bases, and 1 base lay outside the gene matches. This CDR3 contains 13 residues. The CDR3 coding sequence is TGTGCCTGGAGTGTTAGCGGGAACTACGAGCAGTACTTC. Its translation: CAWSVSGNYEQYF.

In DNA, the CDR3 is TGTGCCAGCAGCTTGAAGACTAGCGAGTACAATGAGCAGTTCTTC. Its translation is CASSLKTSEYNEQFF. This sequence joins TRBV5-5 and TRBJ2-1; TRBD2 aligns across 8 bases. The CDR3 runs 15 residues. Trimming cost V 1 base and J 4 bases; bases outside gene matches: 4. The germline gives CDR1 SGHKS, CDR2 YYEKEE (reference sequence).

A single count supports this clone. This chain links TRBV7-2 with TRBJ1-5; no reliable D call. Germline-derived CDR1 and CDR2 are SGHTA and FQGNSA. This CDR3 is built from 12 residues. V dropped 1 base and J dropped 10 bases, with 8 bases sitting between them. CDR3 coding DNA: TGTGCCAGCAGCTTAGATGCGGGCCCCCAGCATTTT. Translated: CASSLDAGPQHF.

The rearrangement uses TRBV12-5 and TRBJ2-7; D not certain. Trimming left V 5 bases short and J 4 bases short, with 9 bases between. The CDR3 sequence is 12 residues long. Germline CDR1 and CDR2: LGHNT and FRNRAP. CDR3 residues: CASGLGRYEQYF. For the CDR3, the DNA is TGTGCTAGTGGTCTCGGTCGGTACGAGCAGTACTTC. Together with reference TRBV12-5 and TRBJ2-7, the CDR3 gives the full variable domain: DARVTQTPRHKVTEMGQEVTMRCQPILGHNTVFWYRQTMMQGLELLAYFRNRAPLDDSGMPKDRFSAEMPDATLATLKIQPSEPRDSAVYFCASGLGRYEQYFGPGTRLTVT.